This T cell receptor (beta chain) stems from a study of identical twins. Germline values: CDR1 MNHEY, CDR2 SVGAGI. The CDR3 spans 14 residues. Trimming removed 5 bases at V and 4 bases at J, with 14 bases between. In TCRdb, the 5' RACE reads were re-called with MiXCR into one record per CDR3 protein. Counted here are hundreds of thousands of distinct CDR3 sequences, 15% to 20% occurring once; the ten biggest clones make up approximately 14%. In addition, the sample was reused for a study of T cells expressing NK-cell markers. According to that study: The authors derived TCR beta repertoires from sorted CD3+CD56+NKG2C+, CD3+CD56+NKG2C- and CD3+CD56-NKG2C+ T cells.

Sequenced sample: PBMCs. The TCR sequence derives from a woman between 18 and 30 years old in good health. V is TRBV6-5 and J is TRBJ2-5, with D perhaps TRBD1 (6 bases). In DNA form, the CDR3 reads TGTGCCAGCAGTCTCGACTGGGGGCGAGAGACCCAGTACTTC. It translates to CASSLDWGRETQYF.